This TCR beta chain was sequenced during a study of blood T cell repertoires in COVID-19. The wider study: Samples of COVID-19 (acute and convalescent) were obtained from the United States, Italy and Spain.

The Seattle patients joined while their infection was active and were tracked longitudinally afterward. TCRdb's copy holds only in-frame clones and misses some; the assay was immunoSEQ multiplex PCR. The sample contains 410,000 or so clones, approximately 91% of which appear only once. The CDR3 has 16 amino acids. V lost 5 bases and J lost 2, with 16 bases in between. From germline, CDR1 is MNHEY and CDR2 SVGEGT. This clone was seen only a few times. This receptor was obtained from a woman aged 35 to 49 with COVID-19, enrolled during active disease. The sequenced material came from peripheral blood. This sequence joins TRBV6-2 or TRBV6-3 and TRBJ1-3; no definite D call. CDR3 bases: TGTGCCAGCAGTGTCCGGGTCTTGACGGCTGGAAACACCATATATTTT. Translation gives CASSVRVLTAGNTIYF.